This TCR beta chain was captured by sequencing in a study of cytomegalovirus exposure and HLA in healthy donors. Study-wide points: It was in a later analysis that TCR association rates were seen to vary by HLA locus, highest for DRB1 and lowest for HLA-C. Analyses of presence and absence presupposed an approximately uniform sequencing depth across donors. Among the sequence variants, a highly shared cluster was likely an artifact of sequencing.

Remarks on this clone: Its matching antigen is unknown.

Use of 60 Vbeta and 13 Jbeta primers characterized the PCR. The protocol was immunoSEQ multiplex PCR, while the TCRdb copy is restricted to in-frame clones and leaves out a portion. The table includes some 210,000 clones, 70% to 85% detected once. The V gene's germline CDR1 is SGDLS and CDR2 YYNGEE. CDR3 size: 14 residues. Trimming took 2 bases from V and 1 from J, leaving 7 bases between them. This rearrangement joins TRBV9 to TRBJ2-4, with D maybe TRBD2 (5 bases). The TCR was taken from a male donor in good health and CMV-seronegative. What was sequenced was PBMCs. The CDR3 spells CASSVDYAKNIQYF. The DNA for the CDR3 is TGTGCCAGCAGCGTTGACTACGCCAAAAACATTCAGTACTTC.